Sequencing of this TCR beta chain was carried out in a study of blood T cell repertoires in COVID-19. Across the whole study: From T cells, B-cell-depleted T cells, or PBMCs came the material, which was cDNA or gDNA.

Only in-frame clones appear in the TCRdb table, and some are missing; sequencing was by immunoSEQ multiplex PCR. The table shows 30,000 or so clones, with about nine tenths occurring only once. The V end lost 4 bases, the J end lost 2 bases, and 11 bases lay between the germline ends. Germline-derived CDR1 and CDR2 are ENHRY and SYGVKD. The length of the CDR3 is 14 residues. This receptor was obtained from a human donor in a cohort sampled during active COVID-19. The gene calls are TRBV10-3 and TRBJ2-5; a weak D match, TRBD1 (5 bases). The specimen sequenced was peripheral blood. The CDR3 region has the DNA TGTGCCATCAGTGTAGGGGTGGCGCAAGAGACCCAGTACTTC. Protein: CAISVGVAQETQYF.